These 12 T cell receptor beta chains originate from one sample sequenced in a study of Ad26.COV2.S vaccination and SARS-CoV-2 variants. Assay: immunoSEQ multiplex PCR; the TCRdb copy retains only in-frame clones and omits some. Here the sample spans 440,000 or so clones, less than 95% being singletons. Treatment specified: some 20 received Ad26.COV2.S at low or high dose, single or two shots; 5 received placebo; per-sample allocation not given. Samples were taken on day 63 after the first vaccine or placebo injection. Sample: peripheral blood, taken in a trial of Ad26.COV2.S vaccine versus placebo. The receptor source for this set is a person aged 18-65 years who received the Ad26.COV2.S COVID-19 vaccine or a placebo.

The rearrangement uses TRBV7-2 and TRBJ2-1; 7 positions agree with TRBD2. The length of the CDR3 is 16 residues. V was clipped by 5 bases and J by 2 bases; unmatched bases: 9. CDR1 SGHTA and CDR2 FQGNSA come from the germline V gene. The DNA of the CDR3 is TGTGCCAGCAGCCCAGCAGCGGGAACCCCCTACAATGAGCAGTTCTTC. Protein product: CASSPAAGTPYNEQFF.

The chain is built from TRBV5-1 and TRBJ2-5; 9 bases agree with TRBD2. V lost 4 bases to trimming and J lost 7 bases; unmatched junction nucleotides: 14. The CDR3 is made up of 16 amino acids. Germline assignment: CDR1 SGHRS and CDR2 YFSETQ. The DNA of the CDR3 is TGCGCCAGCAGCCTGGGGGCGCGGGAGGGCCTGCGGACCCAGTACTTC. Translated: CASSLGAREGLRTQYF.

A single count supports this clone. This chain connects TRBV4-3 to TRBJ2-2; 7 bases align to TRBD2. J gave up 6 bases and V 3 bases, and 4 bases lay outside the gene matches. CDR3 length: 14 residues. CDR1 LGHNA and CDR2 YSLEER come from the germline V gene. CDR3 sequence (DNA): TGCGCCAGCAGCCAGAGGACTAGAGCCGGGGAGCTGTTTTTT. It translates to CASSQRTRAGELFF.

This clone has more than one count but fewer than ten. This chain connects TRBV6-5 to TRBJ1-1; D uncertain. CDR1 and CDR2 (germline): MNHEY, SVGAGI. The length of the CDR3 is 16 residues. Between the trimmed V and J ends, which lost 2 bases and 1 base, there was a span of 14 bases. CDR3 sequence (DNA): TGTGCCAGCAGTTACGGGCTCCATTTGGGGAACACTGAAGCTTTCTTT. This encodes CASSYGLHLGNTEAFF.

The chain carries TRBV24-1 and TRBJ1-5, with D perhaps matching TRBD1 (5 bases). The germline CDR1 and CDR2 sequences are KGHDR and SFDVKD. This CDR3 is built from 14 residues. V lost 0 bases and J 4 bases, leaving 6 bases between the germline ends. The CDR3 DNA follows: TGTGCCACCAGTGATTTGGAGGGGAATCAGCCCCAGCATTTT. Its protein is CATSDLEGNQPQHF.

The chain uses TRBV2 and TRBJ2-5, with unresolved D. CDR1 and CDR2 (germline): SNHLY, FYNNEI. This CDR3 comprises 14 residues. V was shortened by 3 bases and J by 0 bases, with 8 bases between the two germline ends. This CDR3 reads CASSDGTYQETQYF. In nucleotides, the CDR3 is TGTGCCAGCAGTGACGGAACTTACCAAGAGACCCAGTACTTC.

This chain connects TRBV29-1 to TRBJ1-2; perhaps TRBD1 as D (6 bases). Germline CDR1 SQVTM, CDR2 ANQGSEA. The germline V and J ends were trimmed by 4 bases and 2 bases, with 14 bases remaining between them. CDR3 length: 14 amino acids. The CDR3 DNA reads as TGCAGCGTTGGTGGCCAGGGGCCCAACTATGGCTACACCTTC. It codes for CSVGGQGPNYGYTF.

The chain has TRBV7-8 and TRBJ2-1, with a weak D call TRBD2 (6 bases). V was clipped by 5 bases and J by 0 bases, with 14 bases between them. Germline lookup yields CDR1 SGHVS and CDR2 FQNEAQ. The CDR3 has 16 amino acids. CDR3 sequence: CASSPRDLLSYNEQFF. The CDR3 DNA is TGTGCCAGCAGCCCCCGGGACTTACTCTCCTACAATGAGCAGTTCTTC.

As DNA, the CDR3 is TGTGCCAGTAGTGCGGGCGGACAGGGATCAGGCGGCTACACCTTC. This sequence encodes CASSAGGQGSGGYTF. The V gene is TRBV19, the J gene TRBJ1-2; 8 bases are shared with TRBD1. The CDR3 runs 15 residues. V shed 5 bases and J 8 bases; nucleotides not matched to a gene: 13. Germline-derived CDR1 and CDR2 are LNHDA and SQIVND (reference sequence).

This rearrangement joins TRBV4-3 to TRBJ2-1, with 9 bases identical to TRBD2. Germline-derived CDR1 and CDR2 are LGHNA and YSLEER. V shed 1 base and J 5 bases; nucleotides not matched to a gene: 18. The CDR3 has 20 residues. The CDR3 sequence: CASSQVVGTSFQRGHNEQFF. DNA of the CDR3: TGCGCCAGCAGCCAAGTGGTGGGGACTAGCTTTCAACGAGGGCACAATGAGCAGTTCTTC.

The rearrangement links TRBV4-1 to TRBJ2-7, with TRBD2 matching over 11 bases. CDR1 and CDR2 (germline): MGHRA, YSYEKL. The CDR3 is 16 residues long. Trimming removed 0 bases from V and 2 bases from J; junction bases left unmatched: 3. The CDR3 sequence is CASSQDETSGTYEQYF. The CDR3 bases are TGCGCCAGCAGCCAAGATGAGACTAGCGGGACCTACGAGCAGTACTTC.

The chain uses TRBV6-2 or TRBV6-3 and TRBJ2-1; D perhaps matches TRBD2 (5 bases). This CDR3 spans 17 amino acids. Germline V gives CDR1 MNHEY, CDR2 SVGEGT. The V end was cut by 6 bases, the J end by 0 bases, with 18 bases between. For the CDR3, the DNA is TGTGCCAGCAGGTACCGACGGGGTACATCCTCCTACAATGAGCAGTTCTTC. Protein sequence: CASRYRRGTSSYNEQFF.